Listed here is a single T cell receptor (beta chain). Its antigen is not identified. Trimming took off 4 bases at V and 2 bases at J, with 6 bases between the two ends. CDR3 length equals 13 residues. Germline assignment: CDR1 SNHLY and CDR2 FYNNEI. The method was immunoSEQ multiplex PCR; TCRdb's version includes in-frame clones alone and lacks a portion of them. The sample carries roughly 100,000 clones, 80% to 90% recorded once. Blood got drawn at baseline, again on cycle 4 day 1, and then on cycle 7 day 1. This record belongs to a study of OX40 agonist ivuxolimab in advanced cancers. General study findings and limits: What antigens the expanded peripheral T cells recognized was never established. The 0.1-3.0 mg/kg partial responders had among the lowest clonal expansion. In the 0.1 to 3.0 mg/kg range, CD4+ and CD8+ blood T cells had expanded clonally by week 6.

The V and J genes are TRBV2 and TRBJ1-3; D unresolved. This material consisted of CD4+ or CD8+ T cells sorted from blood, taken in a trial of the OX40 agonist ivuxolimab. The source is an adult with an advanced solid tumor such as melanoma, head and neck, liver or kidney cancer. CDR3 nucleotides: TGTGCCAGCAGTGTGGATACTGGAAACACCATATATTTT. It yields the protein CASSVDTGNTIYF. The full variable domain, completed using reference TRBV2 and TRBJ1-3, is EPEVTQTPSHQVTQMGQEVILRCVPISNHLYFYWYRQILGQKVEFLVSFYNNEISEKSEIFDDQFSVERPDGSNFTLKIRSTKLEDSAMYFCASSVDTGNTIYFGEGSWLTVV.